Below are 9 T cell receptor beta chains sequenced from a single sample in a study of T cell changes during pregnancy in multiple sclerosis. Assay: immunoSEQ multiplex PCR; the TCRdb copy retains only in-frame clones and omits some. The sample includes 75,000 to 95,000 clones, about 89% of them seen just once. The material sequenced was peripheral blood, taken in the first trimester of pregnancy. These receptors all stem from a female donor in good health, enrolled as a control in a pregnancy study.

This chain links TRBV9 with TRBJ2-3; 7 nucleotides align to TRBD2. This CDR3 region has 14 residues. Trimming took 4 bases from V and 2 from J; bases not matched to a gene: 4. The germline V gene encodes CDR1 SGDLS and CDR2 YYNGEE. CDR3 in DNA: TGTGCCAGCAGCCCTCGGGAGGCCACAGATACGCAGTATTTT. It translates to CASSPREATDTQYF.

The rearrangement uses TRBV28 and TRBJ1-4; 10 bases line up with TRBD1. CDR1 MDHEN and CDR2 SYDVKM come from the germline V gene. The CDR3 contains 15 residues. The V gene end was trimmed by 2 bases and the J gene end by 8 bases; junction bases not matched to a gene: 5. The CDR3 is CASSLRTGGKEKLFF. In nucleotides, the CDR3 is TGTGCCAGCAGTTTACGGACAGGGGGTAAGGAAAAACTGTTTTTT.

The V and J genes are TRBV11-2 and TRBJ1-1; TRBD1 might be the D (5 bases). CDR1 is SGHAT, CDR2 FQNNGV, per germline. V was cut by 8 bases and J by 7 bases, with 20 bases left in between. This CDR3 contains 14 residues. For the CDR3, the DNA is TGTGCCAGCGGCCCGGGGGGGGTCTATGTTGAAGCTTTCTTT. It translates to CASGPGGVYVEAFF.

The V and J genes are TRBV9 and TRBJ1-1; D call uncertain. The CDR3 is 14 residues long. CDR1 and CDR2 from the germline V gene are SGDLS and YYNGEE. Trimming removed 3 bases from V and 4 bases from J, with 13 bases in between. CDR3: CASSAPGEGTEAFF. Written as DNA, the CDR3 is TGTGCCAGCAGCGCCCCCGGGGAAGGCACTGAAGCTTTCTTT.

The rearrangement uses TRBV9 and TRBJ2-2, with 7 bases fitting TRBD1. CDR3 size: 16 residues. V was pared by 4 bases and J by 1 base, with 7 bases of the junction left unmatched. Germline CDR1 reads SGDLS; CDR2 reads YYNGEE. CDR3 residues: CASSSTGTVNTGELFF. For the CDR3, the DNA is TGTGCCAGCAGCTCAACCGGGACAGTGAACACCGGGGAGCTGTTTTTT.

The chain carries TRBV5-6 and TRBJ1-1; 8 nucleotides line up with TRBD1. Per the germline V gene, CDR1 is SGHDT and CDR2 is YYEEEE. The CDR3 sequence is 14 residues long. Trimming cost V 4 bases and J 5 bases; bases outside gene matches: 7. The CDR3 DNA is TGTGCCAGCAGCAGACAGGGGTTGGGGACTGAAGCTTTCTTT. This encodes CASSRQGLGTEAFF.

The J gene is TRBJ1-2, the V gene TRBV29-1, with TRBD1 matching 7 bases. After removal of 4 bases from V and 6 bases from J, the junction contained 2 bases not matched to a gene. CDR3 size: 11 residues. Germline CDR1 reads SQVTM; CDR2 reads ANQGSEA. The CDR3 sequence is CSVVTGNGYTF. The CDR3 region has the DNA TGCAGCGTTGTGACAGGGAATGGCTACACCTTC.

The chain couples TRBV6-6 to TRBJ2-1; TRBD2 matches at 10 bases. The junction had 4 bases not matched to a gene; V was cut back by 5 bases and J by 0 bases. CDR3 length equals 16 residues. The germline V gene encodes CDR1 MNHNY and CDR2 SVGAGI (reference sequence). CDR3 in DNA: TGTGCCAGCAGTACCGGGACTAGCGTCTCCTACAATGAGCAGTTCTTC. Residues: CASSTGTSVSYNEQFF.

This clone was recorded once. The V gene is TRBV6-1, the J gene TRBJ2-7; TRBD1 agrees at 9 bases. Trimming took 8 bases from V and 3 from J; bases not matched to a gene: 2. Looked up from germline, CDR1 is MNHNS and CDR2 is SASEGT. The CDR3 length is 12 residues. The CDR3, as DNA: TGTGCCAGCTCGGGACAGGGCTACGAGCAGTACTTC. It specifies CASSGQGYEQYF.